These 13 T cell receptor beta chains were sequenced from one sample in a study of blood T cell repertoires in COVID-19. Assay used: immunoSEQ multiplex PCR; TCRdb lists only in-frame clones, some missing. Counted here are roughly 31,000 clones, almost 90% occurring once; the ten biggest clones make up approximately 1.5%. Specimen: peripheral blood. Receptors were obtained from a man in his 60s with active COVID-19.

The rearrangement joins TRBV6-1 to TRBJ1-2; no clear D. Germline assignment: CDR1 MNHNS and CDR2 SASEGT. With 0 bases removed from V and 4 bases from J, the gap between germline ends came to 12 bases. This CDR3 contains 15 residues. CDR3 in amino acids: CASSEAGGIGYGYTF. The CDR3 bases are TGTGCCAGCAGTGAAGCAGGAGGGATCGGCTATGGCTACACCTTC.

This sequence joins TRBV28 and TRBJ1-4; 9 positions match TRBD1. Germline values: CDR1 MDHEN, CDR2 SYDVKM. V trimming: 4 bases; J trimming: 4 bases; junction bases outside the gene matches: 13. This CDR3 comprises 18 residues. Here the CDR3 DNA reads TGTGCCAGCAGTTCCATGGTATTACAGGGGGCCAATAATGAAAAACTGTTTTTT. Its protein is CASSSMVLQGANNEKLFF.

This chain joins TRBV3-1 (or the pseudogene TRBV3-2) and TRBJ2-2; 7 bases are a match to TRBD1. The J segment lost 5 bases and the V segment lost 2 bases, leaving 11 bases of the junction unmatched. This CDR3 region has 17 residues. CDR1 and CDR2 from the germline V gene are LGHDT and YNNKEL (reference sequence). This CDR3 reads CASSQIGGSWRTGELFF. CDR3 bases: TGTGCCAGCAGCCAAATAGGGGGCAGCTGGAGAACCGGGGAGCTGTTTTTT.

This chain joins TRBV7-2 and TRBJ1-1, with D maybe TRBD1 (5 bases). The CDR3 runs to 15 residues. In germline, CDR1 is SGHTA, CDR2 FQGNSA. The germline V and J ends were trimmed by 3 bases and 5 bases, with 16 bases remaining between them. In DNA form, the CDR3 reads TGTGCCAGCAGCTTGATTCAGCAGGGAGGGACTGAAGCTTTCTTT. Amino acid sequence: CASSLIQQGGTEAFF.

V and J are TRBV5-6 and TRBJ1-6; D is possibly TRBD1 (6 bases). CDR3 length: 17 residues. Trimming took off 0 bases at V and 9 bases at J, with 19 bases between the two ends. Germline V gene lookup returns CDR1 SGHDT and CDR2 YYEEEE. CDR3 bases: TGTGCCAGCAGCTTGGGTACAGGGACACTCTTTAGTTCACCCCTCCACTTT. It encodes CASSLGTGTLFSSPLHF.

The V and J genes are TRBV29-1 and TRBJ1-1; no firm D call. Trimming pared 6 bases from V and 3 bases from J, leaving 11 bases between. CDR1 and CDR2 from the germline V gene are SQVTM and ANQGSEA. CDR3 size: 12 residues. CDR3 in amino acids: CSVSGTDTEAFF. DNA of the CDR3: TGCAGCGTGTCAGGAACCGACACTGAAGCTTTCTTT.

The V and J genes are TRBV11-3 and TRBJ2-2, with D perhaps TRBD1 (5 bases). The CDR3 is 15 residues long. Germline V lookup: CDR1 SGHNT, CDR2 YENEEA. The V end lost 2 bases, the J end lost 7 bases, and 14 bases lay between the germline ends. CDR3 sequence: CASSLSQGFGGELFF. The CDR3 DNA follows: TGTGCCAGCAGCTTATCCCAGGGATTCGGCGGGGAGCTGTTTTTT.

J is TRBJ2-7 and V is TRBV6-5, with a possible D match to TRBD2 (6 bases). Trimming took 6 bases from V and 3 from J, leaving 9 bases between them. CDR3 length equals 12 residues. CDR1 MNHEY and CDR2 SVGAGI come from the germline V gene. This CDR3 is CASRTDYYEQYF. CDR3 bases: TGTGCCAGCAGAACGGACTACTACGAGCAGTACTTC.

This CDR3 is CASSRTSGSYNEQFF. In DNA form, the CDR3 reads TGTGCCAGCAGCCGGACTAGCGGGTCTTACAATGAGCAGTTCTTC. The rearrangement joins TRBV7-9 to TRBJ2-1, with 11 positions matching TRBD2. CDR1 and CDR2 from the germline V gene are SEHNR and FQNEAQ (reference sequence). The CDR3 covers 15 residues. After removal of 5 bases from V and 4 bases from J, the junction contained 4 bases not matched to a gene.

This chain joins TRBV11-3 and TRBJ1-1; a possible D gene is TRBD1 (5 bases). The CDR3 extends over 14 amino acids. Germline V CDR1 and CDR2: SGHNT, YENEEA. Deletions cut 4 bases from V and 4 bases from J, with 13 bases between. The CDR3 spells CASSSLGGGTEAFF. The CDR3 DNA reads TGTGCCAGCAGCTCCCTGGGGGGGGGCACTGAAGCTTTCTTT.

This clone has only one observation. The CDR3 nucleotides are TGTGCCAGCAGTTTCGCTAGCGGGGGGGCTATGACAGATACGCAGTATTTT. It translates to CASSFASGGAMTDTQYF. J is TRBJ2-3 and V is TRBV27; 12 nucleotides agree with TRBD2. V lost 3 bases and J lost 3; bases outside the gene matches: 7. CDR3 length: 17 residues. Per the germline V gene, CDR1 is MNHEY and CDR2 is SMNVEV (reference sequence).

V usage is TRBV7-6 and J usage is TRBJ2-1; maybe TRBD2 (6 bases). Germline V gene data show CDR1 as SGHVS and CDR2 as FNYEAQ. The length of the CDR3 is 16 residues. Trimming left V 4 bases short and J 7 bases short, with 20 bases between. The CDR3 protein is CASSSQAGSVTNEQFF. In nucleotides, the CDR3 is TGTGCCAGCAGCTCCCAGGCGGGGTCGGTCACGAATGAGCAGTTCTTC.

The chain has TRBV24-1 and TRBJ1-4, with D hard to call. The V end was cut by 7 bases, the J end by 0 bases, with 8 bases between. CDR1 KGHDR and CDR2 SFDVKD come from the germline V gene. The CDR3 runs to 14 residues. CDR3 loop: CATSDGTTNEKLFF. The CDR3 DNA sequence: TGTGCCACCAGCGACGGGACAACTAATGAAAAACTGTTTTTT.